The sequence of this T cell receptor (beta chain) was determined in a study of shared clonotypes between healthy human individuals. Positively selected for CCR7, the CD45RO-negative cells used as naive CD8 cells excluded terminally differentiated effector memory CD45RA+ cells. Assay used: immunoSEQ multiplex PCR; TCRdb lists only in-frame clones, some missing. The sample consists of 1.5 million to 2.5 million clones, approximately 94% of them appearing once. The receptor comes from a man aged 18-30 years in good health. Specimen: naive CD8+ T cells sorted from blood.

The chain's CDR3 is CASSPRTGGHGNTIYF. The CDR3 DNA sequence: TGTGCCAGCAGCCCCCGTACAGGAGGGCATGGAAACACCATATATTTT. V and J are TRBV7-9 and TRBJ1-3; TRBD1 might be the D (5 bases). The germline gives CDR1 SEHNR, CDR2 FQNEAQ (reference sequence). The CDR3 consists of 16 residues. Trimming cost V 5 bases and J 3 bases, with 17 bases left between them.